A single T cell receptor beta chain is shown here with its context. Methods used by the authors: It was from reference gene primer amplification that nucleated cell counts were estimated. Clones were sequenced by immunoSEQ multiplex PCR, and TCRdb holds only the in-frame ones, with some missing. Clone size and V and J calls were adopted from that table, with D and trimming inferred from the DNA. The table records tens of thousands of clones, 77% of them present only once. The sample belongs to a study of blood T cell repertoires in COVID-19. For the study at large: Both acute and convalescent COVID-19 samples were obtained from the United States, Italy and Spain.

CDR1 is SGHNT and CDR2 is YENEEA in the germline V gene. The CDR3 sequence is 15 residues long. With V trimmed by 3 bases and J by 1 base, 5 bases remained unmatched. The sample was peripheral blood. The chain joins TRBV11-3 to TRBJ2-7; 8 bases are a match to TRBD1. This receptor was taken from a man between 65 and 79 years old with active or convalescent COVID-19. CDR3 coding DNA: TGTGCCAGCAGCTTTAGGCAGGGGGCTTCCTACGAGCAGTACTTC. Protein sequence: CASSFRQGASYEQYF.